The rows below give T cell receptor beta chains drawn from one sample of a study of PD-1 blockade in classical Hodgkin lymphoma. This table comes from immunoSEQ multiplex PCR, and its TCRdb copy is limited to in-frame clones, with some not included. Here the sample spans about 17,000 clones, around two thirds being singletons. The sample was peripheral blood mononuclear cells (PBMCs), taken before the fourth cycle of nivolumab. All receptors come from a human donor with classical Hodgkin lymphoma. CDR3s include the opening cysteine and the closing phenylalanine or tryptophan. A D gene is named only where the DNA matches it firmly. Some rows have no size entry. The others give once, few or many, or a class for an expanded clone.

d_call: .
v_call: TRBV6-5
clone_size: few
j_call: TRBJ2-7
cdr3_aa: CASGAVAAYEQYF
cdr3_nt: TGTGCCAGCGGGGCAGTCGCCGCCTACGAGCAGTACTTC

d_call: TRBD2
v_call: TRBV14
clone_size: .
j_call: TRBJ2-3
cdr3_aa: CASSQDSGATDTQYF
cdr3_nt: TGTGCCAGCAGCCAAGATAGCGGGGCCACTGATACGCAGTATTTT

d_call: .
v_call: TRBV4-1
clone_size: .
j_call: TRBJ1-5
cdr3_aa: CASSPGGGNQPQHF
cdr3_nt: TGTGCCAGCAGCCCGGGCGGGGGCAATCAGCCCCAGCATTTT

d_call: TRBD2
v_call: TRBV7-2
clone_size: .
j_call: TRBJ2-1
cdr3_aa: CASSLRPSGLNEQFF
cdr3_nt: TGTGCCAGCAGCTTACGGCCTAGCGGGCTTAATGAGCAGTTCTTC

d_call: .
v_call: TRBV2
clone_size: .
j_call: TRBJ2-7
cdr3_aa: CASRSERPYEQYF
cdr3_nt: TGTGCCAGCAGAAGTGAGAGGCCCTACGAGCAGTACTTC

d_call: TRBD1
v_call: TRBV19
clone_size: .
j_call: TRBJ1-2
cdr3_aa: CASSIVGQAYGYTF
cdr3_nt: TGTGCCAGTAGTATAGTTGGACAGGCGTATGGCTACACCTTC

d_call: .
v_call: TRBV15
clone_size: few
j_call: TRBJ1-2
cdr3_aa: CATSRDTDRYGYTF
cdr3_nt: TGTGCCACCAGCAGAGATACGGACCGCTATGGCTACACCTTC

d_call: .
v_call: TRBV4-1
clone_size: .
j_call: TRBJ2-5
cdr3_aa: CASSHRGGRETQYF
cdr3_nt: TGCGCCAGCAGCCACCGAGGGGGGCGGGAGACCCAGTACTTC

d_call: TRBD2
v_call: TRBV19
clone_size: .
j_call: TRBJ2-5
cdr3_aa: CASSIAGAGEATQYF
cdr3_nt: TGTGCCAGTAGTATAGCTGGGGCGGGAGAGGCGACCCAGTACTTC

d_call: .
v_call: TRBV7-2
clone_size: .
j_call: TRBJ1-6
cdr3_aa: CASSLLPGNNSPLHF
cdr3_nt: TGTGCCAGCAGCTTATTGCCGGGGAACAATTCACCCCTCCACTTT

d_call: .
v_call: TRBV29-1
clone_size: .
j_call: TRBJ2-5
cdr3_aa: CSVDGYQETQYF
cdr3_nt: TGCAGCGTTGACGGGTACCAAGAGACCCAGTACTTC

d_call: TRBD1
v_call: TRBV7-6
clone_size: .
j_call: TRBJ2-5
cdr3_aa: CASSSWTGGGETQYF
cdr3_nt: TGTGCCAGCAGCTCTTGGACAGGGGGCGGAGAGACCCAGTACTTC

d_call: .
v_call: TRBV10-3
clone_size: .
j_call: TRBJ1-1
cdr3_aa: CAISEREGYTEAFF
cdr3_nt: TGTGCCATCAGTGAGAGGGAGGGATACACTGAAGCTTTCTTT

d_call: .
v_call: TRBV18
clone_size: .
j_call: TRBJ2-6
cdr3_aa: CASSLPSGANVLTF
cdr3_nt: TGTGCCAGCTCACTCCCCTCCGGGGCCAACGTCCTGACTTTC

d_call: .
v_call: TRBV7-9
clone_size: .
j_call: TRBJ2-2
cdr3_aa: CASTPDPKTGELFF
cdr3_nt: TGTGCCAGCACCCCGGACCCCAAAACCGGGGAGCTGTTTTTT

d_call: TRBD2
v_call: TRBV5-1
clone_size: .
j_call: TRBJ2-1
cdr3_aa: CASSLLAGGHNEQFF
cdr3_nt: TGCGCCAGCAGCTTACTAGCGGGAGGCCACAATGAGCAGTTCTTC

d_call: .
v_call: TRBV5-4
clone_size: .
j_call: TRBJ2-1
cdr3_aa: CASSLGSGDRDEQFF
cdr3_nt: TGTGCCAGCAGCTTGGGATCAGGGGATCGGGATGAGCAGTTCTTC

d_call: .
v_call: TRBV19
clone_size: .
j_call: TRBJ1-1
cdr3_aa: CASSPGTLNTEAFF
cdr3_nt: TGTGCCAGTAGTCCCGGGACTCTGAACACTGAAGCTTTCTTT

d_call: TRBD2
v_call: TRBV28
clone_size: .
j_call: TRBJ2-3
cdr3_aa: CASKLAGEADTQYF
cdr3_nt: TGTGCCAGCAAGCTAGCGGGAGAGGCAGATACGCAGTATTTT

d_call: TRBD1
v_call: TRBV6-1
clone_size: .
j_call: TRBJ2-7
cdr3_aa: CASFWDRGIKQYF
cdr3_nt: TGTGCCAGCTTTTGGGACAGGGGGATAAAGCAGTACTTC

d_call: TRBD1
v_call: TRBV19
clone_size: .
j_call: TRBJ2-1
cdr3_aa: CASSITPIGQGYNEQFF
cdr3_nt: TGTGCCAGTAGTATAACGCCTATCGGACAGGGATACAATGAGCAGTTCTTC

d_call: .
v_call: TRBV4-1
clone_size: .
j_call: TRBJ2-3
cdr3_aa: CASSPYRSADTQYF
cdr3_nt: TGCGCCAGCAGCCCTTACAGAAGCGCAGATACGCAGTATTTT

d_call: .
v_call: TRBV19
clone_size: .
j_call: TRBJ2-7
cdr3_aa: CASSGQGLPEQYF
cdr3_nt: TGTGCCAGTAGCGGGCAGGGGTTACCCGAGCAGTACTTC

d_call: .
v_call: TRBV7-9
clone_size: .
j_call: TRBJ2-2
cdr3_aa: CASSPILPNTGELFF
cdr3_nt: TGTGCCAGCAGCCCTATACTTCCGAACACCGGGGAGCTGTTTTTT

d_call: TRBD1
v_call: TRBV7-9
clone_size: .
j_call: TRBJ1-2
cdr3_aa: CASRPTGAPRNYGYTF
cdr3_nt: TGTGCCAGCAGGCCTACAGGGGCCCCTAGAAACTATGGCTACACCTTC

d_call: TRBD1
v_call: TRBV7-9
clone_size: few
j_call: TRBJ2-7
cdr3_aa: CASSLGTGQRPYEQYF
cdr3_nt: TGTGCCAGCAGCTTAGGTACGGGACAGAGACCTTACGAGCAGTACTTC

d_call: .
v_call: TRBV7-9
clone_size: few
j_call: TRBJ1-2
cdr3_aa: CASSADVEVDYTF
cdr3_nt: TGTGCCAGCAGCGCGGACGTGGAAGTCGACTACACCTTC

d_call: .
v_call: TRBV6-5
clone_size: .
j_call: TRBJ1-5
cdr3_aa: CASSYSGGSNQPQHF
cdr3_nt: TGTGCCAGCAGTTACTCAGGGGGTAGCAATCAGCCCCAGCATTTT

d_call: .
v_call: TRBV7-9
clone_size: .
j_call: TRBJ2-7
cdr3_aa: CASSQDFEYEQYF
cdr3_nt: TGTGCCAGCAGCCAAGATTTTGAGTACGAGCAGTACTTC

d_call: .
v_call: TRBV10-2
clone_size: .
j_call: TRBJ2-3
cdr3_aa: CATCPRSTDTQYF
cdr3_nt: TGCGCCACCTGCCCCCGGAGCACAGATACGCAGTATTTT

d_call: TRBD1
v_call: TRBV6-1
clone_size: medium-sized
j_call: TRBJ1-2
cdr3_aa: CASLDRGQGGYTF
cdr3_nt: TGTGCCAGCCTCGACAGGGGGCAGGGGGGCTACACCTTC

d_call: .
v_call: TRBV29-1
clone_size: .
j_call: TRBJ1-2
cdr3_aa: CSVFRGLPYGYTF
cdr3_nt: TGCAGCGTCTTCCGGGGGCTACCCTATGGCTACACCTTC

d_call: .
v_call: TRBV5-1
clone_size: few
j_call: TRBJ2-3
cdr3_aa: CASSFPLATTDTQYF
cdr3_nt: TGCGCCAGCAGCTTCCCACTCGCGACCACAGATACGCAGTATTTT

d_call: .
v_call: TRBV28
clone_size: .
j_call: TRBJ1-1
cdr3_aa: CASSLKRMGYTEAFF
cdr3_nt: TGTGCCAGCAGTTTAAAAAGGATGGGATACACTGAAGCTTTCTTT

d_call: TRBD1
v_call: TRBV5-1
clone_size: .
j_call: TRBJ2-5
cdr3_aa: CASSRGQGLYQETQYF
cdr3_nt: TGCGCCAGCAGCAGAGGACAGGGCCTGTACCAAGAGACCCAGTACTTC

d_call: TRBD1
v_call: TRBV7-6
clone_size: few
j_call: TRBJ2-1
cdr3_aa: CASSTGRDSRPEQFF
cdr3_nt: TGTGCCAGCAGCACGGGACGGGACAGTCGCCCCGAGCAGTTCTTC

d_call: .
v_call: TRBV28
clone_size: .
j_call: TRBJ2-7
cdr3_aa: CASSLSLTASYEQYF
cdr3_nt: TGTGCCAGCAGCCTGAGCCTAACGGCTTCCTACGAGCAGTACTTC

d_call: TRBD2
v_call: TRBV19
clone_size: once
j_call: TRBJ2-1
cdr3_aa: CASSIVKTSGIDEQFF
cdr3_nt: TGTGCCAGTAGTATAGTTAAGACTAGCGGGATCGATGAGCAGTTCTTC

d_call: .
v_call: TRBV30
clone_size: .
j_call: TRBJ2-3
cdr3_aa: CACHRLIAYTDTQYF
cdr3_nt: TGTGCCTGCCACCGATTAATAGCGTACACAGATACGCAGTATTTT

d_call: .
v_call: TRBV6-1
clone_size: .
j_call: TRBJ2-3
cdr3_aa: CASSVADSTDTQYF
cdr3_nt: TGTGCCAGCAGCGTGGCAGATAGCACAGATACGCAGTATTTT

d_call: .
v_call: TRBV11-2
clone_size: .
j_call: TRBJ1-1
cdr3_aa: CASSSREGSGTEAFF
cdr3_nt: TGTGCCAGCAGCTCTAGGGAAGGGTCGGGCACTGAAGCTTTCTTT

d_call: TRBD2
v_call: TRBV28
clone_size: .
j_call: TRBJ2-5
cdr3_aa: CASSPGLYLGQETQYF
cdr3_nt: TGTGCCAGCAGCCCGGGACTATATTTGGGGCAAGAGACCCAGTACTTC

d_call: TRBD1
v_call: TRBV30
clone_size: medium-sized
j_call: TRBJ1-4
cdr3_aa: CAWSQLQGAGEKLFF
cdr3_nt: TGTGCCTGGAGTCAGCTTCAGGGGGCTGGTGAAAAACTGTTTTTT

d_call: .
v_call: TRBV9
clone_size: .
j_call: TRBJ1-5
cdr3_aa: CASSEGGWSNQPQHF
cdr3_nt: TGTGCCAGCAGCGAGGGAGGGTGGAGCAATCAGCCCCAGCATTTT

d_call: .
v_call: TRBV19
clone_size: .
j_call: TRBJ2-1
cdr3_aa: CASSIEGAKQFF
cdr3_nt: TGTGCCAGTAGTATAGAGGGGGCCAAGCAGTTCTTC

d_call: .
v_call: TRBV6-1
clone_size: .
j_call: TRBJ2-1
cdr3_aa: CASSEIGRSSYNEQFF
cdr3_nt: TGTGCCAGCAGTGAAATAGGCAGGAGCTCCTACAATGAGCAGTTCTTC

d_call: .
v_call: TRBV5-1
clone_size: .
j_call: TRBJ1-1
cdr3_aa: CASSYLTENTEAFF
cdr3_nt: TGCGCCAGCAGCTACCTGACAGAGAACACTGAAGCTTTCTTT

d_call: .
v_call: TRBV2
clone_size: once
j_call: TRBJ2-5
cdr3_aa: CASSSPGETQYF
cdr3_nt: TGTGCCAGCAGTTCACCTGGAGAGACCCAGTACTTC

d_call: TRBD1
v_call: TRBV6-1
clone_size: .
j_call: TRBJ1-2
cdr3_aa: CASSRRTGEVYGYTF
cdr3_nt: TGTGCCAGCAGTCGCCGGACAGGGGAAGTCTATGGCTACACCTTC